The clone carrying this T cell receptor beta chain was seen at least ten times. Antigen: not known. The sample belongs to a study of CD8 T cells in ankylosing spondylitis. Study-level results: In synovial fluid and blood from reactive arthritis, some motif variants were previously reported. A TCR beta motif made of several highly homologous variants seemed typical of ankylosing spondylitis blood.

TCRdb passed the 5' RACE reads through MiXCR, listing each CDR3 protein once. The sample lists about 180,000 distinct CDR3 sequences; 9.8% were seen once. V lost 4 bases and J lost 1, with 11 bases in between. Germline V gives CDR1 SGHRS, CDR2 YFSETQ. The CDR3 is 14 residues long. This sequence joins TRBV5-1 and TRBJ1-1; D gene ambiguous. The receptor was isolated from a female donor with ankylosing spondylitis or in good health (not recorded which). The sequenced sample was blood, either unsorted or a sorted T cell fraction (not recorded which). The DNA of the CDR3 is TGCGCCAGCAGCGACCCCGAGACGAACACTGAAGCTTTCTTT. Its translation is CASSDPETNTEAFF.